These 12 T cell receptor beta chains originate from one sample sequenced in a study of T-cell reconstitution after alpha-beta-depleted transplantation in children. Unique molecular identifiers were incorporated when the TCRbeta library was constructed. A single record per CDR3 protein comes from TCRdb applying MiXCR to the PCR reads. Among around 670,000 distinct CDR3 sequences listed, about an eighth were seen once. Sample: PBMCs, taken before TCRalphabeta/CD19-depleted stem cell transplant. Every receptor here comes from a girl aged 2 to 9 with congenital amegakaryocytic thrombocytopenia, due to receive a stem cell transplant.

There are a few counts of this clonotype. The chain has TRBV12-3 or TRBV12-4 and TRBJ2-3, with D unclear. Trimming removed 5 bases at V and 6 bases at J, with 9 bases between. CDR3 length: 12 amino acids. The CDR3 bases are TGTGCCAGCAGTCGTTATGAGGATACGCAGTATTTT. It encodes CASSRYEDTQYF.

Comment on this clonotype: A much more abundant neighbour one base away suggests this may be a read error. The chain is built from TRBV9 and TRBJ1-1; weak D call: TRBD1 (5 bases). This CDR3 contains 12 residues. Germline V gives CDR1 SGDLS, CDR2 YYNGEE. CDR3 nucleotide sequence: TGTGCCAGCAGCGGCGGGGGACTCGAAGCTCTCTTT. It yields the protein CASSGGGLEALF.

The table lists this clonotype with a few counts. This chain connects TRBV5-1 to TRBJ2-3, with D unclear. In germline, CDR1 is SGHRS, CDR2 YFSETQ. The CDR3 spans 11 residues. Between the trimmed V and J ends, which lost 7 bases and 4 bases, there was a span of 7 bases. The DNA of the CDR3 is TGCGCCAGCGGTCAATCAGATACGCAGTATTTT. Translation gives CASGQSDTQYF. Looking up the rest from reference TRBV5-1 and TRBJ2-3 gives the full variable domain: KAGVTQTPRYLIKTRGQQVTLSCSPISGHRSVSWYQQTPGQGLQFLFEYFSETQRNKGNFPGRFSGRQFSNSRSEMNVSTLELGDSALYLCASGQSDTQYFGPGTRLTVL.

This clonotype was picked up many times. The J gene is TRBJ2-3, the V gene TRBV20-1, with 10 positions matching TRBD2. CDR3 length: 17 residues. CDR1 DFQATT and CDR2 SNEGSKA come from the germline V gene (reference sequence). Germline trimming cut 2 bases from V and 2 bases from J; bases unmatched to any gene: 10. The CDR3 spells CSARPREGLAATDTQYF. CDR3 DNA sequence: TGCAGTGCTAGACCGAGGGAAGGACTAGCGGCCACAGATACGCAGTATTTT.

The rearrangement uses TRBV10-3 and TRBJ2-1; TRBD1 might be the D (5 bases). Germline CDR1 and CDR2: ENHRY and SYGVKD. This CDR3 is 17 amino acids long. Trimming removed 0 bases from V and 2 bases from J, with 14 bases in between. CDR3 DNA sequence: TGTGCCATCAGTGAGTCTAGGGGCGGAACGGCCTACAATGAGCAGTTCTTC. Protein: CAISESRGGTAYNEQFF.

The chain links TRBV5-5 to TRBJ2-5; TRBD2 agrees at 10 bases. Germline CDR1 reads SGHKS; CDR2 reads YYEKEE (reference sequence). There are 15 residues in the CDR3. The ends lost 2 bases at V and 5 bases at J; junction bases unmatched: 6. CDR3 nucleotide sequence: TGTGCCAGCAGCTTTACTAGCGGGGTCACCGAGACCCAGTACTTC. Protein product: CASSFTSGVTETQYF.

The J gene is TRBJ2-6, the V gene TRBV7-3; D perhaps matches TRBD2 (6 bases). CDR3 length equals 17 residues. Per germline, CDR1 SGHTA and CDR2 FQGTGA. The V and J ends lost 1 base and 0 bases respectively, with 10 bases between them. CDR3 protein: CASSLRREHSGANVLTF. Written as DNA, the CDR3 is TGTGCCAGCAGCTTAAGACGGGAGCACTCTGGGGCCAACGTCCTGACTTTC.

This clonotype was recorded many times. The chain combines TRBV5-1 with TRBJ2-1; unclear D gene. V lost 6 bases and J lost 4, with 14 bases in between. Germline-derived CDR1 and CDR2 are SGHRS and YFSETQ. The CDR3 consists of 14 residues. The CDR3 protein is CASNPHYGYNEQFF. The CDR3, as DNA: TGCGCCAGCAACCCACATTATGGTTACAATGAGCAGTTCTTC. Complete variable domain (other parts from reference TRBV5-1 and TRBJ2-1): KAGVTQTPRYLIKTRGQQVTLSCSPISGHRSVSWYQQTPGQGLQFLFEYFSETQRNKGNFPGRFSGRQFSNSRSEMNVSTLELGDSALYLCASNPHYGYNEQFFGPGTRLTVL.

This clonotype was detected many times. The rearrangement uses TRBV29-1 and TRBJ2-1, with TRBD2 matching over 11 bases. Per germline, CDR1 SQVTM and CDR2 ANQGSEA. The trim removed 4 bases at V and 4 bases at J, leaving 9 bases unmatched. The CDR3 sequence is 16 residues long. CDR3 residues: CSVGRPGLADYNEQFF. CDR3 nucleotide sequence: TGCAGCGTTGGACGGCCGGGACTAGCGGATTACAATGAGCAGTTCTTC.

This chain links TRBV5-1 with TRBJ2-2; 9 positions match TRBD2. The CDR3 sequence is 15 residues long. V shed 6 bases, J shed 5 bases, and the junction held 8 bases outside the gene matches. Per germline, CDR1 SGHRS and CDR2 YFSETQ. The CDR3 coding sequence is TGCGCCAGCACCTTAGCGGGAGCGGGTACCGGGGAGCTGTTTTTT. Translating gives CASTLAGAGTGELFF.

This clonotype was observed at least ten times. For the CDR3, the DNA is TGCGCCAGCAGCTCGGGACAGCCCTACGAGCAGTACTTC. Amino acid sequence: CASSSGQPYEQYF. The V gene is TRBV5-1, the J gene TRBJ2-7; the match to TRBD1 covers 7 bases. The CDR3 is 13 amino acids. In germline, CDR1 is SGHRS, CDR2 YFSETQ. The ends lost 3 bases at V and 2 bases at J; junction bases unmatched: 2.

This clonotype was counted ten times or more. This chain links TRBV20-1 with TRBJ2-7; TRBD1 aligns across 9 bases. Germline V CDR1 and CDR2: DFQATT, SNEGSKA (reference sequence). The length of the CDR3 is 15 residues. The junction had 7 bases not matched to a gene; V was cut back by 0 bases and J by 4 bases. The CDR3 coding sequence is TGCAGTGCTAGAGACGGGGACAGGGAGGAATACGAGCAGTACTTC. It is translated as CSARDGDREEYEQYF.